The present TCR beta chain was sequenced within a study of beta chain features in type 1 diabetes (dated by TCRdb to 2016 to 2019). Describing the broader study: Patients and healthy donors did not differ in mean age, gender distribution, total cell number or subset yield. A total of about 100,000,000 sorted cells were examined across all samples, and RNA yield correlated strongly with the number of cells per subset. The study compared the TCRB repertoires of sorted circulating CD4+ T cell subsets in recently diagnosed type 1 diabetes patients with those in matched healthy donors. Regulatory and stem cell-like memory subsets were obtained from only 8 patients and roughly 8 healthy donors, while naive and central memory subsets were obtained from all 28 donors.

Counted from cysteine to phenylalanine, this CDR3 has 16 amino acids. The DNA shown is the 48-base CDR3, in frame from base 1. Trimming takes 4 bases off V and 5 bases off J; junction bases not matched to a gene: 11. As encoded in the germline V gene, CDR1 is SGDLS while CDR2 is YYNGEE. Comments on this clone: Its antigen remains undetermined. Base qualities are not provided; no much larger clone lies one nucleotide away.

The entire amount of isolated RNA was reverse transcribed using the High Capacity cDNA Reverse Transcription Kit, so the sequenced TCRB transcripts were expressed ones. Deep immunoSEQ sequencing was applied to naive, central memory and regulatory T cell samples, giving an average of about 3.8 million total reads per sample. Sorted cells were lysed in RLT buffer, and RNA was extracted using DNase-treated RNeasy Micro or Mini kits according to cell number. Each cell subset was processed separately to prevent cross-contamination, with patient and healthy donor samples processed together. The immunoSEQ multiplex PCR was used to amplify TCRB sequences from cDNA, generating 87-bp fragments that spanned the CDR3 region. Sequencing of the amplicons was performed on the Illumina HiSeq platform. In the source study's methods: Synthetic template baselines were used to correct PCR bias computationally, reads within Hamming distance 2 were collapsed together, and singletons that could not be merged were discarded. Reads were aligned to IMGT to assign V, D and J genes, CDR3 length, and insertions or deletions at six rearrangement sites. Within each subset, clonotype counts were normalized to the number of sorted cells before true diversity and Gini coefficients were calculated with the tcR R package. The overlap coefficient, calculated on TCRB nucleotide sequences, was used to quantify repertoire sharing. Out-of-frame TCRB sequences from naive cells were analyzed as a proxy for the pre-selection repertoire. TCRdb obtained this table from immuneACCESS and retained in-frame rearrangements with V and J assigned. These tables miss some clones; where compared with another copy, unresolved V genes account for less than half of the shortfall, and the remainder is unexplained. The V and J calls and clone size come from that table; D and trimming were worked out from the DNA. This sample is represented by 860,000 or so clones; about a sixth of them were singletons. 0.02% to 0.03% of the sample is taken by the ten largest.

From each donor, a single peripheral blood sample of 100 to 150 mL on average was drawn into heparinised tubes. A BD FACSAria II was used to sort naive, central memory, regulatory and stem cell-like memory CD4+ T cells with a panel that included CD45RO, CCR7, CD25, CD127, CD95 and CD27. All sorted populations exceeded 98% purity. PBMCs were separated immediately by Lymphoprep density gradient centrifugation and were stained directly, without being cultured. To minimize batch effects, samples were stained and sorted in pairs, one healthy donor with one patient per experiment. What the authors observed across the whole study: A moderate but significant shortening of TCRB CDR3 length was observed in type 1 diabetes patients in all four CD4+ subsets. Only small numbers of individuals were included in the HLA sub-analyses, which left unresolved whether HLA type had any influence on TCRB rearrangement. Fewer insertions and more nucleotide deletions at VDJ recombination sites were observed in patients with type 1 diabetes, implying thymic rearrangement abnormalities. Naive, central memory and regulatory TCRB repertoires appeared more similar among patients than among healthy donors. Because cDNA was sequenced instead of genomic DNA, activated cells with high expression could be over-represented, although the groups did not differ in activation or CD3 levels. Shorter templates might have been favored by PCR, but patient and control samples were amplified and corrected together, so both groups would have been affected equally by any skew.

The clonotype comes from a woman younger than 35 in good health. The rearrangement joined TRBV9 to TRBJ2-1; 8 central bases correspond to TRBD2. Sequenced material: naive CD4+ T cells from blood. The cell subset or site label for this specimen denotes: true naive CD4+ T cells. Here is the DNA: TGTGCCAGCAGCACTCTAAGCGGGAGTAGGAACAATGAGCAGTTCTTC. Its amino acids are CASSTLSGSRNNEQFF.